These 31 T cell receptor beta chains came from one sample sequenced in a study of T cell responses to AZD1222 COVID-19 vaccine. Profiled with immunoSEQ multiplex PCR; TCRdb holds only in-frame clones, not every one. The repertoire consists of 110,000 to 150,000 clones, with 88% occurring once and the leading ten covering approximately 3.5%. This specimen was peripheral blood, taken on day 0 of AZD1222 vaccination. The receptors stem from an adult in good health.

This chain uses TRBV18 with TRBJ1-1, with D possibly matching TRBD1 (6 bases). Germline CDR1 and CDR2: KGHSH and LQKENI. The CDR3 has 14 residues. Deletions cut 2 bases from V and 4 bases from J, with 11 bases between. CDR3 sequence reads: CASSPDGQRTEAFF. The CDR3 DNA sequence: TGTGCCAGCTCACCAGACGGACAGCGCACTGAAGCTTTCTTT.

The chain employs TRBV5-1 and TRBJ2-1; D gene ambiguous. Germline-derived CDR1 and CDR2 are SGHRS and YFSETQ. CDR3 length: 15 residues. V was shortened by 3 bases and J by 6 bases, with 16 bases between the two germline ends. The CDR3 protein is CASSSGVMYGNEQFF. CDR3 sequence (DNA): TGCGCCAGCAGCTCGGGTGTCATGTATGGCAATGAGCAGTTCTTC.

This clone was seen only once. V is TRBV5-6 and J is TRBJ1-3; TRBD1 aligns across 7 bases. Germline values: CDR1 SGHDT, CDR2 YYEEEE. The CDR3 is 15 amino acids. The V and J ends lost 2 bases and 2 bases, in that order; junction bases with no gene match: 4. CDR3 protein: CASSFRGTAGNTIYF. The CDR3 nucleotides read TGTGCCAGCAGCTTCCGGGGGACAGCTGGAAACACCATATATTTT. Together with reference TRBV5-6 and TRBJ1-3, the CDR3 gives the full variable domain: DAGVTQSPTHLIKTRGQQVTLRCSPKSGHDTVSWYQQALGQGPQFIFQYYEEEERQRGNFPDRFSGHQFPNYSSELNVNALLLGDSALYLCASSFRGTAGNTIYFGEGSWLTVV.

This chain links TRBV29-1 with TRBJ2-5, with D unresolved. This CDR3 is built from 13 residues. The V gene lost 6 bases and the J gene lost 0 bases, with 11 bases spanning the gap. Germline CDR1 SQVTM, CDR2 ANQGSEA. CDR3: CSVAQTYQETQYF. The CDR3 nucleotides read TGCAGCGTGGCCCAGACGTACCAAGAGACCCAGTACTTC.

The gene calls are TRBV5-1 and TRBJ2-5; D may match TRBD1 or TRBD2 (6 bases each). Trimming stripped 3 bases from V and 3 bases from J, with 9 bases between. This CDR3 is 13 amino acids long. The germline gives CDR1 SGHRS, CDR2 YFSETQ. This CDR3 reads CASSSEGEETQYF. The CDR3 coding sequence is TGCGCCAGCAGCTCGGAGGGGGAAGAGACCCAGTACTTC. Using reference TRBV5-1 and TRBJ2-5 for the parts outside the CDR3, the full variable domain is KAGVTQTPRYLIKTRGQQVTLSCSPISGHRSVSWYQQTPGQGLQFLFEYFSETQRNKGNFPGRFSGRQFSNSRSEMNVSTLELGDSALYLCASSSEGEETQYFGPGTRLLVL.

The chain uses TRBV27 and TRBJ2-2; TRBD1 is a possible D gene (6 bases). The CDR3 is made up of 15 amino acids. In germline, CDR1 is MNHEY, CDR2 SMNVEV (reference sequence). The ends were cut back, 8 bases at V and 5 bases at J, with 18 bases in the middle. CDR3 loop: CASGLNRDPTGELFF. CDR3 coding DNA: TGTGCCAGCGGGCTTAACAGGGACCCTACCGGGGAGCTGTTTTTT.

CDR3 residues: CSVDTLLPGLAGAEEETQYF. The CDR3 nucleotides read TGCAGCGTTGATACTCTCCTACCGGGACTAGCGGGAGCTGAGGAGGAGACCCAGTACTTC. The V and J genes are TRBV29-1 and TRBJ2-5, with TRBD2 matching 14 bases. V trimming: 3 bases; J trimming: 5 bases; junction bases outside the gene matches: 20. Germline V gene data show CDR1 as SQVTM and CDR2 as ANQGSEA. The length of the CDR3 is 20 residues. Full variable domain (remainder filled in from reference TRBV29-1 and TRBJ2-5): SAVISQKPSRDICQRGTSLTIQCQVDSQVTMMFWYRQQPGQSLTLIATANQGSEATYESGFVIDKFPISRPNLTFSTLTVSNMSPEDSSIYLCSVDTLLPGLAGAEEETQYFGPGTRLLVL.

The J gene is TRBJ1-1, the V gene TRBV4-1; D perhaps matches TRBD1 (6 bases). V shed 4 bases and J shed 5 bases, with 26 bases lying between them. CDR1 is MGHRA and CDR2 is YSYEKL in the germline V gene. This CDR3 comprises 18 residues. Here the CDR3 reads CASSLRQPSQGLETEAFF. The CDR3 nucleotides are TGCGCCAGCAGCCTCCGGCAACCTTCACAGGGCTTGGAAACTGAAGCTTTCTTT.

The V gene is TRBV7-8, the J gene TRBJ1-4; a possible D gene is TRBD1 (6 bases). The germline V gene encodes CDR1 SGHVS and CDR2 FQNEAQ. Between the trimmed V and J ends, which lost 5 bases and 4 bases, there was a span of 11 bases. CDR3 size: 14 residues. The CDR3 nucleotides read TGTGCCAGCAGCACCGGACAGCTTAATGAAAAACTGTTTTTT. This sequence encodes CASSTGQLNEKLFF.

This chain joins TRBV7-8 and TRBJ2-6, with D uncertain. V was pared by 5 bases and J by 0 bases, with 11 bases between. The CDR3 is 16 residues long. Germline-derived CDR1 and CDR2 are SGHVS and FQNEAQ. The CDR3 region has the DNA TGTGCCAGCAGCCGAGACACGAGCTCTGGGGCCAACGTCCTGACTTTC. This translates into CASSRDTSSGANVLTF.

The J gene is TRBJ2-1, the V gene TRBV7-3, with 10 positions matching TRBD2. Germline trimming cut 2 bases from V and 6 bases from J; bases unmatched to any gene: 4. Per germline, CDR1 SGHTA and CDR2 FQGTGA. This CDR3 spans 15 amino acids. Here the CDR3 reads CASSLGASGSNEQFF. The DNA of the CDR3 is TGTGCCAGCAGCTTAGGGGCTAGCGGGAGCAATGAGCAGTTCTTC.

The chain recombines TRBV30 with TRBJ1-2; the D is unclear. In germline, CDR1 is GTSNPN, CDR2 SVGIG (reference sequence). The CDR3 has 14 residues. V dropped 3 bases and J dropped 3 bases, with 14 bases sitting between them. The DNA of the CDR3 is TGTGCCTGGAGCCTTGCCGGGAGGGACTATGGCTACACCTTC. This encodes CAWSLAGRDYGYTF.

The DNA of the CDR3 is TGTGCCAGCTCAACAGGGACTCAAGAGACCCAGTACTTC. The encoded protein is CASSTGTQETQYF. This chain links TRBV18 with TRBJ2-5, with D possibly being TRBD1 or TRBD2 (6 bases each). Between the trimmed V and J ends, which lost 5 bases and 2 bases, there was a span of 9 bases. The CDR3 covers 13 residues. In germline, CDR1 is KGHSH, CDR2 LQKENI. The variable domain in full, with the rest retrieved from reference TRBV18 and TRBJ2-5, is NAGVMQNPRHLVRRRGQEARLRCSPMKGHSHVYWYRQLPEEGLKFMVYLQKENIIDESGMPKERFSAEFPKEGPSILRIQQVVRGDSAAYFCASSTGTQETQYFGPGTRLLVL.

The chain links TRBV6-5 to TRBJ1-2, with 7 bases matching TRBD1. The CDR3 contains 14 residues. Germline loops: CDR1 MNHEY, CDR2 SVGAGI. Losses at the gene ends were 4 bases for V and 3 bases for J; bases not matched to a gene: 5. CDR3 nucleotide sequence: TGTGCCAGCAGTTTCCTCCAGGGGGACTATGGCTACACCTTC. It translates to CASSFLQGDYGYTF.

The chain has TRBV3-1 (or the pseudogene TRBV3-2) and TRBJ1-2; TRBD1 aligns across 7 bases. The germline CDR1 and CDR2 sequences are LGHDT and YNNKEL (reference sequence). The CDR3 spans 13 residues. The trim removed 8 bases at V and 7 bases at J, leaving 10 bases unmatched. The CDR3 spells CASRTPGGFGYTF. The CDR3 coding sequence is TGTGCCAGCCGCACCCCAGGGGGATTTGGCTACACCTTC.

This clone has just one count. This chain uses TRBV30 with TRBJ1-6, with D perhaps TRBD1 (5 bases). Trimming left V 4 bases short and J 3 bases short, with 7 bases between. CDR3 length: 13 amino acids. Germline CDR1 and CDR2: GTSNPN and SVGIG (reference sequence). The CDR3 loop reads CAWMDNYNSPLHF. CDR3 nucleotides: TGTGCCTGGATGGACAACTATAATTCACCCCTCCACTTT.

The chain links TRBV18 to TRBJ1-4; unclear D gene. The germline V gene has CDR1 KGHSH and CDR2 LQKENI. This CDR3 region has 14 residues. Trimming shortened V by 1 base and J by 7 bases, and 10 bases separated the two germline ends. In DNA, the CDR3 is TGTGCCAGCTCACCACGCGCAGTCGGTGAAAAACTGTTTTTT. Translating gives CASSPRAVGEKLFF. Full variable domain (rest looked up from reference TRBV18 and TRBJ1-4): NAGVMQNPRHLVRRRGQEARLRCSPMKGHSHVYWYRQLPEEGLKFMVYLQKENIIDESGMPKERFSAEFPKEGPSILRIQQVVRGDSAAYFCASSPRAVGEKLFFGSGTQLSVL.

The CDR3 spells CASSLEDRNTEAFF. In DNA, the CDR3 is TGTGCCAGCTCACTGGAGGACAGGAACACTGAAGCTTTCTTT. The rearrangement links TRBV18 to TRBJ1-1; TRBD1 is a possible D gene (6 bases). Germline assignment: CDR1 KGHSH and CDR2 LQKENI. The V end lost 4 bases, the J end lost 1 base, and 10 bases lay between the germline ends. The CDR3 has 14 residues.

The V and J genes are TRBV28 and TRBJ1-1; TRBD1 is a possible D gene (6 bases). Between the trimmed V and J ends, which lost 5 bases and 3 bases, there was a span of 13 bases. The CDR3 loop spans 14 amino acids. Germline CDR1 reads MDHEN; CDR2 reads SYDVKM. In nucleotides, the CDR3 is TGTGCCAGCAGTCAGGGGAGGGAAGACACTGAAGCTTTCTTT. It specifies CASSQGREDTEAFF.

This chain joins TRBV4-1 and TRBJ1-5; D unclear. V lost 1 base, J lost 3 bases, and 13 bases lay in between. CDR3 length: 16 residues. The V gene's germline CDR1 is MGHRA and CDR2 YSYEKL. CDR3 protein: CASSQVGQVNNQPQHF. CDR3 sequence (DNA): TGCGCCAGCAGCCAAGTCGGGCAGGTGAACAATCAGCCCCAGCATTTT.

The CDR3 region is CASSPFGGLHQPQHF. CDR3 DNA sequence: TGTGCCAGCAGCCCGTTCGGGGGCCTCCATCAGCCCCAGCATTTT. This chain uses TRBV6-5 with TRBJ1-5, with a tentative D call TRBD1 (6 bases). The CDR3 has 15 amino acids. Germline values: CDR1 MNHEY, CDR2 SVGAGI. V lost 6 bases to trimming and J lost 5 bases, with 17 bases between them.

The chain has TRBV2 and TRBJ1-1; 7 nucleotides line up with TRBD1. CDR1 is SNHLY, CDR2 FYNNEI, per germline. Trimming removed 11 bases from V and 5 bases from J; junction bases left unmatched: 20. The CDR3 spans 16 residues. The CDR3 protein is CAGREGALPMGTEAFF. CDR3 DNA: TGTGCCGGGAGGGAGGGGGCCCTTCCCATGGGGACTGAAGCTTTCTTT.

This sequence joins TRBV6-2 or TRBV6-3 and TRBJ2-1, with 7 bases that match TRBD2. The CDR3 covers 16 residues. The germline V gene encodes CDR1 MNHEY and CDR2 SVGEGT. V was clipped by 6 bases and J by 0 bases; unmatched bases: 8. CDR3 amino acids: CASSRNPSGSYNEQFF. DNA of the CDR3: TGTGCCAGCAGCCGGAACCCTAGCGGCTCCTACAATGAGCAGTTCTTC.

The chain uses TRBV19 and TRBJ2-2; no clear D. This CDR3 region has 14 residues. Trimming stripped 3 bases from V and 1 base from J, with 6 bases between. The germline gives CDR1 LNHDA, CDR2 SQIVND (reference sequence). The CDR3 nucleotides read TGTGCCAGTAGTATTACGGAGAACACCGGGGAGCTGTTTTTT. Translating it yields CASSITENTGELFF.

The chain has TRBV5-1 and TRBJ2-1; 10 bases are a match to TRBD2. Germline V gene sequence: CDR1 SGHRS, CDR2 YFSETQ. Trimming at V came to 0 bases and at J to 0 bases, leaving 3 bases not matched to a gene. This CDR3 is built from 17 residues. CDR3 DNA sequence: TGCGCCAGCAGCTTGGGGAGCGGGAGGGCCTCCTACAATGAGCAGTTCTTC. Encoded protein: CASSLGSGRASYNEQFF. Full variable domain (outside the CDR3, taken from reference TRBV5-1 and TRBJ2-1): KAGVTQTPRYLIKTRGQQVTLSCSPISGHRSVSWYQQTPGQGLQFLFEYFSETQRNKGNFPGRFSGRQFSNSRSEMNVSTLELGDSALYLCASSLGSGRASYNEQFFGPGTRLTVL.

The chain couples TRBV30 to TRBJ1-1, with 7 bases fitting TRBD1. CDR1 is GTSNPN and CDR2 is SVGIG in the germline V gene (reference sequence). Germline trimming cut 3 bases from V and 8 bases from J; bases unmatched to any gene: 9. The CDR3 spans 13 residues. The CDR3: CAWSDRDSAEAFF. CDR3 sequence (DNA): TGTGCCTGGAGCGACAGGGACAGCGCCGAAGCTTTCTTT. The full variable domain, in which reference TRBV30 and TRBJ1-1 provide the parts outside the CDR3, is SQTIHQWPATLVQPVGSPLSLECTVEGTSNPNLYWYRQAAGRGLQLLFYSVGIGQISSEVPQNLSASRPQDRQFILSSKKLLLSDSGFYLCAWSDRDSAEAFFGQGTRLTVV.

This chain links TRBV4-3 with TRBJ2-2; possible D gene TRBD2, 5 bases. This CDR3 region has 17 residues. V lost 0 bases to trimming and J lost 7 bases, with 18 bases between them. The V gene's germline CDR1 is LGHNA and CDR2 YSLEER. CDR3 protein: CASSQDLAGRVDGELFF. The CDR3 coding sequence is TGCGCCAGCAGCCAAGATCTCGCGGGCCGGGTCGACGGGGAGCTGTTTTTT.

This clone was seen a handful of times. J is TRBJ1-2 and V is TRBV3-1 (or the pseudogene TRBV3-2); TRBD1 agrees at 7 bases. Unmatched junction bases numbered 1, after V lost 2 bases and J lost 7 bases. The CDR3 has 12 amino acids. Germline V lookup: CDR1 LGHDT, CDR2 YNNKEL (reference sequence). CDR3 protein: CASSQQGGGYTF. For the CDR3, the DNA is TGTGCCAGCAGCCAACAGGGGGGTGGCTACACCTTC.

The chain recombines TRBV12-3 or TRBV12-4 with TRBJ1-5; D is uncertain. This CDR3 region has 13 residues. The ends were cut back, 1 base at V and 6 bases at J, with 7 bases in the middle. The CDR3 is CASSLDWLQPQHF. CDR3 coding DNA: TGTGCCAGCAGTTTAGATTGGCTTCAGCCCCAGCATTTT.

The chain uses TRBV15 and TRBJ1-1, with D possibly matching TRBD1 (5 bases). Deletions cut 3 bases from V and 7 bases from J, with 18 bases between. Germline V lookup: CDR1 LNHNV, CDR2 YYDKDF (reference sequence). The CDR3 contains 15 residues. CDR3 coding DNA: TGTGCCACCAGCAGTGGGGGTATCTCTAGAATTGAAGCTTTCTTT. Protein sequence: CATSSGGISRIEAFF.

V is TRBV18 and J is TRBJ2-4, with 7 bases aligning to TRBD2. The germline V gene has CDR1 KGHSH and CDR2 LQKENI. V was clipped by 3 bases and J by 1 base; unmatched bases: 3. This CDR3 has 15 amino acids. The CDR3 here is CASSPGEGAKNIQYF. In DNA, the CDR3 is TGTGCCAGCTCACCGGGGGAGGGGGCCAAAAACATTCAGTACTTC.